The rows below give T cell receptor beta chains drawn from one sample of a study of T cell repertoires in cytomegalovirus infection. One entry per CDR3 protein, called by TCRdb with MiXCR from the reads. This table holds fewer than 850,000 distinct CDR3 sequences, 25% to 35% found once. No antigens are known for them. This material consisted of cultured CD8+ T cells from PBMCs, taken from culture after CMV antigen stimulation. These receptors all stem from a human donor in good health (CMV status not recorded). Some clones in this sample may be carry-over from other donors' samples. Both conserved end residues are part of each CDR3. A D gene is named only where the DNA matches it firmly. Size tells how often a clone was seen (once, few, many) or the class of an expanded clone, and some rows leave it out.

TRBV18	TRBJ2-1	few	TRBD2	CASSLRHGTSVFNEQFF	TGTGCCAGCTCACTTCGGCACGGGACTAGCGTATTCAATGAGCAGTTCTTC
TRBV20-1	TRBJ2-3	NA	NA	CSASWARTDTQYF	TGCAGTGCTAGTTGGGCTCGCACAGATACGCAGTATTTT
TRBV6-1	TRBJ2-1	NA	TRBD2	CASSPQAYTSGGEYNEQFF	TGTGCCAGCAGTCCTCAGGCCTATACTAGCGGGGGGGAATACAATGAGCAGTTCTTC
TRBV7-9	TRBJ2-4	NA	NA	CASSSPGQDIQYF	TGTGCCAGCAGCTCACCGGGACAAGACATTCAGTACTTC
TRBV7-6	TRBJ2-7	NA	NA	CASSPSEPYEQYF	TGTGCCAGCAGCCCCTCAGAACCCTACGAGCAGTACTTC
TRBV12-5	TRBJ1-1	NA	TRBD1	CASGFTIPGTGGRNTEAFF	TGTGCTAGTGGTTTTACCATACCCGGGACAGGGGGCAGGAACACTGAAGCTTTCTTT
TRBV27	TRBJ1-5	NA	TRBD1	CASSWGTAYQPQHF	TGTGCCAGCAGTTGGGGGACAGCATATCAGCCCCAGCATTTT
TRBV6-1	TRBJ2-1	NA	TRBD1	CASSPTGDYNQQFF	TGTGCCAGCAGTCCCACAGGGGATTACAATCAGCAGTTCTTC
TRBV27	TRBJ2-1	few	NA	CASSPPNSGEQFF	TGTGCCAGCAGTCCCCCGAACTCGGGGGAGCAGTTCTTC
TRBV7-8	TRBJ1-6	many	NA	CASSLSVPTDYNSPLHF	TGTGCCAGCAGCTTATCAGTCCCGACAGACTATAATTCACCCCTCCACTTT
TRBV6-6	TRBJ1-1	NA	TRBD1	CASRGGQGDTEAFF	TGTGCCAGCAGGGGGGGACAGGGGGACACTGAAGCTTTCTTT
TRBV5-4	TRBJ2-7	NA	TRBD1	CASSLTGTGIYEQYF	TGTGCCAGCAGCTTGACAGGGACAGGGATCTACGAGCAGTACTTC
TRBV11-2	TRBJ1-2	many	NA	CASSDRDRLYGYTF	TGTGCCAGCAGCGATCGGGACCGACTCTATGGCTACACCTTC
TRBV10-3	TRBJ1-1	NA	NA	CAISNRDTEAFF	TGTGCCATCAGTAACAGAGACACTGAAGCTTTCTTT
TRBV6-2/TRBV6-3	TRBJ2-5	few	NA	CASSTFGGETQYF	TGTGCCAGCAGTACGTTCGGGGGAGAGACCCAGTACTTC
TRBV5-1	TRBJ2-2	few	TRBD2	CASREAGQNTGELFF	TGCGCCAGCCGGGAGGCAGGGCAGAACACCGGGGAGCTGTTTTTT
TRBV7-9	TRBJ2-3	few	NA	CASSSPTAPDTQYF	TGTGCCAGCAGCTCCCCTACAGCCCCGGATACGCAGTATTTT
TRBV20-1	TRBJ1-4	once	TRBD1	CSAIARGLVTNEKLFF	TGCAGTGCTATCGCCAGGGGGCTGGTTACGAATGAAAAACTGTTTTTT
TRBV12-3/TRBV12-4	TRBJ1-2	many	TRBD1	CASGSLDRGANYGYTF	TGTGCCAGCGGGTCTCTCGACAGGGGAGCTAACTATGGCTACACCTTC
TRBV19	TRBJ2-2	NA	NA	CASSMGGLQIAGELFF	TGTGCCAGTAGTATGGGGGGACTCCAAATAGCCGGGGAGCTGTTTTTT
TRBV5-6	TRBJ1-1	NA	NA	CASTYGGARTEAFF	TGTGCCAGCACCTACGGGGGGGCGCGGACTGAAGCTTTCTTT
TRBV7-8	TRBJ1-1	NA	NA	CASSLVYNTEAFF	TGTGCCAGCAGCTTAGTTTATAACACTGAAGCTTTCTTT
TRBV27	TRBJ1-2	NA	NA	CASSLSRATYGYTF	TGTGCCAGCAGTTTATCGAGGGCAACCTATGGCTACACCTTC
TRBV6-2/TRBV6-3	TRBJ2-5	NA	NA	CASRDLWETQYF	TGTGCCAGCAGAGATCTATGGGAGACCCAGTACTTC
TRBV6-1	TRBJ2-2	NA	NA	CAIPWGSGTGELFF	TGTGCCATCCCATGGGGGTCGGGCACCGGGGAGCTGTTTTTT
TRBV4-1	TRBJ1-1	NA	NA	CASTEPGPPTEAFF	TGCGCCAGCACCGAACCAGGCCCACCCACTGAAGCTTTCTTT
TRBV7-4	TRBJ1-1	NA	NA	CASSLVEKGTEAFF	TGTGCCAGCAGCTTAGTAGAAAAGGGGACTGAAGCTTTCTTT
TRBV27	TRBJ1-6	NA	NA	CASSHGPYNSPLHF	TGTGCCAGCAGTCACGGACCCTATAATTCACCCCTCCACTTT
TRBV6-6	TRBJ1-6	NA	NA	CASSYLESSYNSPLHF	TGTGCCAGCAGTTACTTAGAGAGCTCCTATAATTCACCCCTCCACTTT
TRBV12-3/TRBV12-4	TRBJ2-5	NA	TRBD2	CASSYGTSDIKTQYF	TGTGCCAGCAGTTATGGGACTAGCGATATTAAGACCCAGTACTTC
TRBV7-2	TRBJ1-1	many	NA	CASSSWAGPYTEAFF	TGTGCCAGCAGCTCCTGGGCAGGGCCATACACTGAAGCTTTCTTT
TRBV28	TRBJ2-5	few	TRBD2	CASSPWTSGGDYQETQYF	TGTGCCAGCAGTCCATGGACTAGCGGGGGGGACTACCAAGAGACCCAGTACTTC
TRBV27	TRBJ1-4	once	NA	CATSRGTANEKLFF	TGTGCCACCAGCCGCGGGACGGCGAATGAAAAACTGTTTTTT
TRBV5-1	TRBJ1-1	few	NA	CASSLNSLAEAFF	TGCGCCAGCAGCTTAAACTCACTGGCTGAAGCTTTCTTT
TRBV7-2	TRBJ2-2	NA	TRBD2	CASSLEAGGSIFGELFF	TGTGCCAGCAGCTTAGAGGCGGGGGGTTCAATTTTCGGGGAGCTGTTTTTT
TRBV7-6	TRBJ2-7	NA	TRBD2	CASSLSGTSGVYEQYF	TGTGCCAGCAGCTTATCAGGGACTAGCGGGGTCTACGAGCAGTACTTC
TRBV3-1	TRBJ2-1	NA	NA	CASSLKSPYTGASYNEQFF	TGTGCCAGCAGTCTTAAGTCGCCGTACACAGGCGCATCCTACAATGAGCAGTTCTTC
TRBV19	TRBJ2-5	NA	NA	CASSTKTRQETQYF	TGTGCCAGTAGTACAAAGACTCGACAAGAGACCCAGTACTTC
TRBV7-6	TRBJ1-5	NA	NA	CASSLMAGPHQPQHF	TGTGCCAGCAGCTTAATGGCAGGGCCCCATCAGCCCCAGCATTTT
TRBV6-2/TRBV6-3	TRBJ1-1	NA	TRBD1	CASGPRTGVAEAFF	TGTGCCAGCGGACCTAGGACAGGGGTCGCTGAAGCTTTCTTT